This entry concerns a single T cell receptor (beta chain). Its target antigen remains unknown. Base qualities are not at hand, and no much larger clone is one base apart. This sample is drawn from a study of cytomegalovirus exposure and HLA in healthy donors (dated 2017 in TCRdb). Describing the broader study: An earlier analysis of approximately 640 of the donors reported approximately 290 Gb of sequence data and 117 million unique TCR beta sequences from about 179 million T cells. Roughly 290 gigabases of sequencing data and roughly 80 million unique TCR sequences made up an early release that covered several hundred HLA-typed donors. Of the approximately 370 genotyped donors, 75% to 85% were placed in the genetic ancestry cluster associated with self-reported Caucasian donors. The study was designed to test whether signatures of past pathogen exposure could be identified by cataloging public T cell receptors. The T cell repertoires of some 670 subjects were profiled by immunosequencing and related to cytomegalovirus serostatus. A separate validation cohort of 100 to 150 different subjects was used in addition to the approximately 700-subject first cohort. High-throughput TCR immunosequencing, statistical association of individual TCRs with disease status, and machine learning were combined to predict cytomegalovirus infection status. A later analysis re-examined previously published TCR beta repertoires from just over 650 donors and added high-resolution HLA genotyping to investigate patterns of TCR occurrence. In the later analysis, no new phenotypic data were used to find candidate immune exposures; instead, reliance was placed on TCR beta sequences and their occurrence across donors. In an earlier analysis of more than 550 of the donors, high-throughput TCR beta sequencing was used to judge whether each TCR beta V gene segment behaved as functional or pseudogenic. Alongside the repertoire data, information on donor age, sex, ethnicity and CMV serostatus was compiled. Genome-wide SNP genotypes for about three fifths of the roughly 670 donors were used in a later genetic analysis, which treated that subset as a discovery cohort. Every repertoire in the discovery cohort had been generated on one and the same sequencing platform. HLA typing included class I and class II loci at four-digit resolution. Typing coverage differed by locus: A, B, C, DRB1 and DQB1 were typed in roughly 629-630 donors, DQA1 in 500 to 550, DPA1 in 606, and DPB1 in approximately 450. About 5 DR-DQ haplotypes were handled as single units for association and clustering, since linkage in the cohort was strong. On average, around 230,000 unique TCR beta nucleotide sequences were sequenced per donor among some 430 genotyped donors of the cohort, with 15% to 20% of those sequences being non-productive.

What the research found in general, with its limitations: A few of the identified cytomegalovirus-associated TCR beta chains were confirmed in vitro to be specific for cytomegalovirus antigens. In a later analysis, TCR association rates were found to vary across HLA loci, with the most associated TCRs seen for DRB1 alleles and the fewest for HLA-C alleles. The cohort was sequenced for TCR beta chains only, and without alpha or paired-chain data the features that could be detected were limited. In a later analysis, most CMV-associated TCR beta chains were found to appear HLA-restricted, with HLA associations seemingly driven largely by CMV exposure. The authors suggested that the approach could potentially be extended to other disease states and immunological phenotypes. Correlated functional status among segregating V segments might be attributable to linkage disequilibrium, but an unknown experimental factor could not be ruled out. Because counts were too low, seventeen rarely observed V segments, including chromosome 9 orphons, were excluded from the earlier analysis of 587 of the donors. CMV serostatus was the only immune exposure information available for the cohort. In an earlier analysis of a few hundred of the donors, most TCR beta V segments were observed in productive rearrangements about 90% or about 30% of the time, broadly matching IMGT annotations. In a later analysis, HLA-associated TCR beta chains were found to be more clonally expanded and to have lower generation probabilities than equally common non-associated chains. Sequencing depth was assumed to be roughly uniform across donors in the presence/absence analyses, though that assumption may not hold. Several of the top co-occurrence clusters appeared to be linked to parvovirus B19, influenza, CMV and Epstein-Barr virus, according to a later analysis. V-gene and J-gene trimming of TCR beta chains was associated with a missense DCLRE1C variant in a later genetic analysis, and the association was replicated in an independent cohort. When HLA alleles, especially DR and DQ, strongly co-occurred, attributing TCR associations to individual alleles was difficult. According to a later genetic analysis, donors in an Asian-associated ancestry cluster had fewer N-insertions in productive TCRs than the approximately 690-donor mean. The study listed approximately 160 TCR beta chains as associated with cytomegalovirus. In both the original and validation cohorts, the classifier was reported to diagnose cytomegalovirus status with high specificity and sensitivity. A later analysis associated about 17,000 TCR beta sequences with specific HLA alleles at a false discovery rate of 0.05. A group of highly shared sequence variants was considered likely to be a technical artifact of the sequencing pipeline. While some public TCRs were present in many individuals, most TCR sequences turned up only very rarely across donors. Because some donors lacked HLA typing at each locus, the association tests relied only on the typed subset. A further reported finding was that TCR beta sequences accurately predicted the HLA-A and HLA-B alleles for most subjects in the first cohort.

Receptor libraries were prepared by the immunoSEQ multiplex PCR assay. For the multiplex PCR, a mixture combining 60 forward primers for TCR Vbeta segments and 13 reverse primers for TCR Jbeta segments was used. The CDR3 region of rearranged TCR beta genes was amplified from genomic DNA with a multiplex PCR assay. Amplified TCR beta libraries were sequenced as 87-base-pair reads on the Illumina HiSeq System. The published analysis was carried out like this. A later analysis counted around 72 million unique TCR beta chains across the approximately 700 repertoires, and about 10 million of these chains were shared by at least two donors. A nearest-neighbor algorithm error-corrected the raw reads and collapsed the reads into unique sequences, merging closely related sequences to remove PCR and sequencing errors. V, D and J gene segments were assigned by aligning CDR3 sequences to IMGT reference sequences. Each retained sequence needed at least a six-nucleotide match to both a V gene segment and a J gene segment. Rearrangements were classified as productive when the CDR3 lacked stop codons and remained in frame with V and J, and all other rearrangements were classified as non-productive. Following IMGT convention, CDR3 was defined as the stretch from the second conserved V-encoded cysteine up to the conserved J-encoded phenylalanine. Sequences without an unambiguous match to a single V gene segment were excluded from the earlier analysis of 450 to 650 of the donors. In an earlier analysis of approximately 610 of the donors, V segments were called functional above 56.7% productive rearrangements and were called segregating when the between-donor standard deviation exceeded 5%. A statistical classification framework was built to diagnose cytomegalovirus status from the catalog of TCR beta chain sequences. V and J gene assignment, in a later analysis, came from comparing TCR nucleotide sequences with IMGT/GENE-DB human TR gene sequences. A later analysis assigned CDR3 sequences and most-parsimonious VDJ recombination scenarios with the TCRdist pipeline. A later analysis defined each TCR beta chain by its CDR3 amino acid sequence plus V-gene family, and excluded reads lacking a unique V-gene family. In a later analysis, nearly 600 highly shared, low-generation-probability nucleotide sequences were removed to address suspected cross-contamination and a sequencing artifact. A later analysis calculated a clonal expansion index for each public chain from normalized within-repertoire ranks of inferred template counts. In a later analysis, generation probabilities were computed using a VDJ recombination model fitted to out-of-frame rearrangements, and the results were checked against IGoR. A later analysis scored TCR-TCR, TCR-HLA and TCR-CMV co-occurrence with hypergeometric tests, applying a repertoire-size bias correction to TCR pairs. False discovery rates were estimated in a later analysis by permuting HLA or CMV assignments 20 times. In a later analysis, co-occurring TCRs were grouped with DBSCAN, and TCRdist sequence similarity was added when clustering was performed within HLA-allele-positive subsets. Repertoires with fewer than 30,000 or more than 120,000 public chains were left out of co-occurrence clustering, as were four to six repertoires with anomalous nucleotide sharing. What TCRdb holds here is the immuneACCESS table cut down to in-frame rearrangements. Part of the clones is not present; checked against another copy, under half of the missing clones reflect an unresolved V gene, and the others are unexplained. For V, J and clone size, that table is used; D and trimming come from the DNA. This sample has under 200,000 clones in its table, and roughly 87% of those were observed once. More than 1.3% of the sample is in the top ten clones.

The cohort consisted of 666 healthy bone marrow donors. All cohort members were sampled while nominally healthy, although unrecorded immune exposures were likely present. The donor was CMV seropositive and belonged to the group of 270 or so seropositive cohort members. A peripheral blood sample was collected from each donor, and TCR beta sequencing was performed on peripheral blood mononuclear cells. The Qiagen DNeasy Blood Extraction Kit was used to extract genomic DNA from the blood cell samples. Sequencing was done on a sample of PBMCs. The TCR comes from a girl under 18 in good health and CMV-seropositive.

The nucleotides are TGTGCCAGCAGCCCCCCGGGGCTAGCGGGGGGCCAGCTGTTTTTT. Its protein product is CASSPPGLAGGQLFF. This receptor chain uses TRBV7-9 and TRBJ2-2, with 11 bases matching TRBD2. The germline V and J ends show losses of 5 bases and 12 bases respectively, and no gene match explains 11 bases of the junction. There are 15 amino acids in the CDR3, from cysteine to phenylalanine inclusive. The retained sequence is limited to the CDR3, 45 bases, with the frame set at the first base. From a lookup of the germline V gene (reference sequence), CDR1 and CDR2 are SEHNR and FQNEAQ.